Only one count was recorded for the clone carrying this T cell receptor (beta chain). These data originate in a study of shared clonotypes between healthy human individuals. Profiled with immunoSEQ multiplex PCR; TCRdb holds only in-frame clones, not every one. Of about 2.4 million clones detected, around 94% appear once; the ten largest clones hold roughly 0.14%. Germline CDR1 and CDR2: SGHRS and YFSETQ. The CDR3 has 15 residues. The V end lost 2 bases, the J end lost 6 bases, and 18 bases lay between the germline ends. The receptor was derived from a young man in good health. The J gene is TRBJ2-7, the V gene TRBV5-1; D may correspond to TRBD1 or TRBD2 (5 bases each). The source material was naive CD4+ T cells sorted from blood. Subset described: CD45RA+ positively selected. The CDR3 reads CASSFSPPPGAEQYF. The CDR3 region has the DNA TGCGCCAGCAGCTTTTCACCACCTCCCGGGGCCGAGCAGTACTTC.